The rows below give T cell receptor beta chains drawn from one sample of a study of blood T cells in healthy people across ages. MiXCR was run by TCRdb on the 5' RACE reads, yielding one entry per CDR3 protein. The sample records fewer than 2 million distinct CDR3 sequences, approximately 40% being singletons. Specimen: blood. Source of these receptors: a human donor in good health. CDR3s include the opening cysteine and the closing phenylalanine or tryptophan. Each record gives: V gene, CDR3 protein.

>TRBV20-1
CSARPVRGLYQETQYF
>TRBV9
CASSAGTGGNEKLFF
>TRBV15
CATSRDLDRGRPFLPYGYTF
>TRBV27
CASRSPYSYEQYF
>TRBV7-2
CASSPWGTGGADTQYF
>TRBV6-2/TRBV6-3
CASRGTTQETQYF
>TRBV2
CASGDRVAYGYTF
>TRBV5-1
CASSEAGTGGQETQYF
>TRBV7-2
CASSLKFNRGRTEAFF
>TRBV18
CASSPRAPNSGANVLTF
>TRBV7-9
CASSSNRETNEKLFF
>TRBV9
CASSDTPETGGIEQYF
>TRBV4-2
CASSQDLGGSTEAFF
>TRBV10-3
CAISSMGQAGYTF
>TRBV2
CASKSDQETQYF
>TRBV4-1
CASSLQPGQGGDEQYF
>TRBV20-1
CSASGGLDTGELFF
>TRBV6-2/TRBV6-3
CASSYLWGNEQFF
>TRBV29-1
CSVEGASGPTETQYF
>TRBV6-2/TRBV6-3
CASSYSSGKETQYF
>TRBV20-1
CSAKATPGLDTQYF
>TRBV29-1
CSVEEGVAGYTF
>TRBV12-3/TRBV12-4
CASSLVGQGAGGSSSYEQYF
>TRBV7-9
CASSSLPRETNYGYTF
>TRBV29-1
CSVVSGAGEQYF
>TRBV3-1
CASSHRNRNYEQYF
>TRBV7-8
CASSLCYSPNQPQHF
>TRBV7-2
CASSLEGRLFF
>TRBV24-1
CATSECRNIQYF
>TRBV12-3/TRBV12-4
CASSLEGEGDSPLHF
>TRBV11-2
CASSFGTGGHYEQYF
>TRBV5-6
CASSYLGVYGEQFF
>TRBV14
CASSLEGGFSYEQYF
>TRBV7-2
CASSYQRGQANERYF
>TRBV12-3/TRBV12-4
CASRPEGETQYF
>TRBV29-1
CSVDGVQGRRVMNTEAFF
>TRBV20-1
CSPDSPNTEAFF
>TRBV7-2
CASSPSGPIANEQFF
>TRBV5-1
CASSSGTAPYEQYF
>TRBV29-1
CSVGKPGQGALEGYTF